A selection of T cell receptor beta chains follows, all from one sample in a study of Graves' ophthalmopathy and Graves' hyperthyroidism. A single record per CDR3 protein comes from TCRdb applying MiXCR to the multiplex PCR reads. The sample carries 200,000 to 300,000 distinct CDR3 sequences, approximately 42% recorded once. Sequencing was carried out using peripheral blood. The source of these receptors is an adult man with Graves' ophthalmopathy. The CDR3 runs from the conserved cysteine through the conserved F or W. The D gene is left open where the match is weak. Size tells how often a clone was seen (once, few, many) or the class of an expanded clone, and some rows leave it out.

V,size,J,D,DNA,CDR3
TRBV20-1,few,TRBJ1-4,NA,TGCAGTGCTAGGAGGGATACCGGGACGGGGGAGGAAAAACTGTTTTTT,CSARRDTGTGEEKLFF
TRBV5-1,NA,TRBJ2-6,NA,TGCGCCAGCAGCGGGGGACACACAGACTCTGGGGCCAACGTCCTGACTTTC,CASSGGHTDSGANVLTF
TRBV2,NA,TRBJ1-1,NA,TGCGCCAGCAGCCGCATTGGGGGGACGAACACTGAAGCTTTCTTT,CASSRIGGTNTEAFF
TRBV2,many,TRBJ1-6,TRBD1,TGTGCCAGCAGGGACAACAGGGGGATAAATAATTCACCCCTCCACTTT,CASRDNRGINNSPLHF
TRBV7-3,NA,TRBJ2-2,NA,TGTGCCAGCAGCAACAGGGTTTATGCGAACACCGGGGAGCTGTTTTTT,CASSNRVYANTGELFF
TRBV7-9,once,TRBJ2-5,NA,TGTGCCAGCAGCAGGATCGGACGGGGCTACCAAGAGACCCAGTACTTC,CASSRIGRGYQETQYF
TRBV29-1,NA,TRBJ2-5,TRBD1,TGCAGCGGCCAACAGGGGGCGAAGGAGACCCAGTACTTC,CSGQQGAKETQYF
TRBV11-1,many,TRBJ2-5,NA,TGTGCCAGCAGCTTAGCACGTCCACTGTCGCAAGAGACCCAGTACTTC,CASSLARPLSQETQYF
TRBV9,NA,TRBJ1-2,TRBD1,TGTGCCAGCAGCGTAGCCGGGACAGTAAACTATGGCTACACCTTC,CASSVAGTVNYGYTF
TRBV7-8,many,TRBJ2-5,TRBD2,TGTGCCAGCAGCTTTAGCGGGAGGGCCCAGGAGACCCAGTACTTC,CASSFSGRAQETQYF
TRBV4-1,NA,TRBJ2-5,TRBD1,TGCGCCAGCAGCATAGGAGCAGGGGGCCAAGAGACCCAGTACTTC,CASSIGAGGQETQYF
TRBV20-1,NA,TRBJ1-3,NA,TGCAGTGCTAGGGTCACAGGCCTCTCTGGAAACACCATATATTTT,CSARVTGLSGNTIYF
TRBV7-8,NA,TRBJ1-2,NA,TGTGCCAGCAGTTACTCGGACAATGGCTACACCTTC,CASSYSDNGYTF
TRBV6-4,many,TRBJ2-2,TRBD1,TGTGCCAGCAGCCCTGACAGGGACACCGGGGAGCTGTTTTTT,CASSPDRDTGELFF
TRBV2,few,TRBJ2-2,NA,TGTGCCAGCAGTGTCGGGGGTGGCACCGGGGAGCTGTTTTTT,CASSVGGGTGELFF
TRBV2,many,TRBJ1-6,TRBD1,TGTGCCAGCAACCGACAGGGGAATTCACCCCTCCACTTT,CASNRQGNSPLHF
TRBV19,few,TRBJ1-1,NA,TGTGCCAGTAGTTCAGGGCGGGTGAACACTGAAGCTTTCTTT,CASSSGRVNTEAFF
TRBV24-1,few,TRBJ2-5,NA,TGTGCCACCAGTGATTGGAGGCTAGCCACAGGGACCCAGTACTTC,CATSDWRLATGTQYF
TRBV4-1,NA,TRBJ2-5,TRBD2,TGCGCCAGCAGCCAAGAAGTAGCGGGAGGGCAGACCCAGTACTTC,CASSQEVAGGQTQYF
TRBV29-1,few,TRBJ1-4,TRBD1,TGCAGCGTTGAAGATCCAGACAGGGAGAATGAAAAACTGTTTTTT,CSVEDPDRENEKLFF
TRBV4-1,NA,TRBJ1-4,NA,TGCGCCAGCAGCCCGACGGCAGGGCAAGATGAAAAACTGTTTTTT,CASSPTAGQDEKLFF
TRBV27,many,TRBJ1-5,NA,TGTGCCAGCACCTCCTCGGGGCGATCGAGGGGTCAGCCCCAGCATTTT,CASTSSGRSRGQPQHF
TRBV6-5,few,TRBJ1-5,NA,TGTGCCAGCAGTGAAATCCGGGTCATCTTCAATCAGCCCCAGCATTTT,CASSEIRVIFNQPQHF
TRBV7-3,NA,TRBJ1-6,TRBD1,TGTGCCAGCAGCTTGGACAGGGTGGATTCACCCCTCCACTTT,CASSLDRVDSPLHF
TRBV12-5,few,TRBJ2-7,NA,TGTGCTAGTGGTTTGGGCCAGGTTGGACAGCAAACCTACGAGCAGTACTTC,CASGLGQVGQQTYEQYF